This T cell receptor (beta chain) was profiled in a study of blood T cells in healthy people across ages. Using a J-beta primer mix together with a sample-barcoded 5' primer, a second PCR was run for about 6 to 11 cycles. Each sample yielded at least 3 million CDR3-containing paired-end reads. One entry per CDR3 protein, called by TCRdb with MiXCR from the 5' RACE reads. The table records about 1 million distinct CDR3 sequences, under 55% of them present only once. Study outcomes and limitations: Considered underestimates were the diversity estimates obtained from one million T cells. Unsorted PBMCs ruled out conclusive naive versus antigen-experienced comparison.

Notes on this clonotype: Its cognate antigen is unknown.

This CDR3 is built from 13 residues. CDR1 is SQVTM, CDR2 ANQGSEA, per germline. The total RNA that was extracted per sample amounted to at least 5.5 micrograms. The chain joins TRBV29-1 to TRBJ2-5; D possibly uses TRBD1 or TRBD2 (7 bases each). The J call is uncertain, as TRBJ2-7 better fits the DNA end. Sequenced material: blood. The clonotype was recovered from a woman aged 55-69 years in good health. The CDR3 reads CSAVTGTNHEQYF. In DNA, the CDR3 is TGCAGCGCAGTGACAGGGACTAACCACGAGCAGTACTTC.